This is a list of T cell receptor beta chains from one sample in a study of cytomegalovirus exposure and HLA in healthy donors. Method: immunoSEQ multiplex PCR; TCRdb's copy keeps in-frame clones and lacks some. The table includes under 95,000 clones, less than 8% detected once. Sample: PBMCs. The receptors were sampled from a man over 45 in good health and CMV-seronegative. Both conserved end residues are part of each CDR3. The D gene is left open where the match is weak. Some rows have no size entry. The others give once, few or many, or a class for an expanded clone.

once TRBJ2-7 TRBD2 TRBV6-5 CASRRTRSAGEQYF TGTGCCAGCAGAAGGACTAGATCAGCGGGTGAGCAGTACTTC
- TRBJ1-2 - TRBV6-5 CASSPGDGYGYTF TGTGCCAGCAGCCCAGGGGACGGCTATGGCTACACCTTC
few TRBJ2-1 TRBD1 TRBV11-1 CASSPRQGYNEQFF TGTGCCAGCAGCCCAAGACAGGGATACAATGAGCAGTTCTTC
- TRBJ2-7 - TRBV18 CASSPLIGARVEQYF TGTGCCAGCTCACCACTAATAGGGGCACGGGTCGAGCAGTACTTC
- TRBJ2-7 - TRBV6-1 CAISTRGRAWGQYF TGTGCCATCTCGACGAGGGGGAGGGCCTGGGGGCAGTACTTC
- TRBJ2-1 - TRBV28 CASSLPWESYNEQFF TGTGCCAGCAGTTTACCCTGGGAGTCCTACAATGAGCAGTTCTTC
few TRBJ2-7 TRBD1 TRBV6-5 CASSFAGTANEQYF TGTGCCAGCAGTTTCGCCGGGACAGCTAACGAGCAGTACTTC
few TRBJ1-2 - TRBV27 CASSSAQGSYGYTF TGTGCCAGCTCCTCAGCGCAGGGATCCTATGGCTACACCTTC
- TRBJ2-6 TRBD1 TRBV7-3 CASSPGTGGSNVLTF TGTGCCAGCAGCCCCGGGACAGGGGGATCCAACGTCCTGACTTTC
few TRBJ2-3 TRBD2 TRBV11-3 CASSLNAGDTQYF TGTGCCAGCAGCTTAAACGCGGGAGACACGCAGTATTTT
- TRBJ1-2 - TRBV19 CASSIRGQRRDWGYTF TGTGCCAGTAGTATCCGCGGGCAGAGGAGGGACTGGGGCTACACCTTC
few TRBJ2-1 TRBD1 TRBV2 CASSLQGRNEQFF TGTGCCAGCAGTTTACAGGGGCGCAATGAGCAGTTCTTC
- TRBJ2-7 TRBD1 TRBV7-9 CASSVGTGSEQYF TGTGCCAGCAGCGTCGGGACAGGGAGCGAGCAGTACTTC
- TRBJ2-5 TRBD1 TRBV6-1 CASTRNRDRGKTQYF TGTGCCAGCACTCGAAACCGGGACAGGGGGAAGACCCAGTACTTC
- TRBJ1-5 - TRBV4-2 CASSQGRGKSNQPQHF TGTGCCAGCAGCCAAGGTCGGGGTAAAAGCAATCAGCCCCAGCATTTT
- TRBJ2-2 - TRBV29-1 CSVDSGDTGELFF TGCAGCGTTGATTCGGGAGACACCGGGGAGCTGTTTTTT
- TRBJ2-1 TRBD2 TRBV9 CASSAGLAGVRRNEQFF TGTGCCAGCAGCGCAGGACTAGCGGGAGTTAGGCGTAATGAGCAGTTCTTC
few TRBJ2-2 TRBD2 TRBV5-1 CASSSGLAGGPSTGELFF TGCGCCAGCAGCTCCGGACTAGCGGGGGGGCCTTCCACCGGGGAGCTGTTTTTT
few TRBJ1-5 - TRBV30 CAWSSGGNQPQHF TGTGCCTGGAGTTCGGGGGGGAATCAGCCCCAGCATTTT
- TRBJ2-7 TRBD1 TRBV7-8 CASSDPGQGRVNEQYF TGTGCCAGCAGCGACCCGGGACAGGGGCGAGTAAACGAGCAGTACTTC
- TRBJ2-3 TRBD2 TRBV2 CASRRLAGGTDTQYF TGTGCCAGCAGAAGACTAGCGGGAGGCACAGATACGCAGTATTTT
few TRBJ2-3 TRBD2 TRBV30 CAWSISGASTDTQYF TGTGCCTGGAGTATAAGCGGGGCTAGCACAGATACGCAGTATTTT
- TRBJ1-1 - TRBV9 CASSVAPTDTEAFF TGTGCCAGCAGCGTAGCTCCCACTGACACTGAAGCTTTCTTT
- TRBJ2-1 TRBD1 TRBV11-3 CARLRDREDNEQFF TGTGCCAGGCTCCGGGACAGGGAAGACAATGAGCAGTTCTTC
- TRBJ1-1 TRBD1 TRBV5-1 CASRDRGIGSTEAFF TGCGCCAGCCGGGACAGGGGGATAGGTAGCACTGAAGCTTTCTTT
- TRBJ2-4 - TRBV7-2 CASSLARDLAKNIQYF TGTGCCAGCAGCTTAGCCCGCGATTTAGCCAAAAACATTCAGTACTTC
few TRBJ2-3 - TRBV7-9 CASSLDNRERDTQYF TGTGCCAGCAGCTTAGATAACAGGGAACGCGATACGCAGTATTTT
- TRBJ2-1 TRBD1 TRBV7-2 CASSLDRVANEQFF TGTGCCAGCAGCCTCGACAGGGTGGCTAATGAGCAGTTCTTC
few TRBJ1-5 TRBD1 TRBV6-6 CASSSQGQSNQPQHF TGTGCCAGCAGTTCACAGGGACAGAGCAATCAGCCCCAGCATTTT
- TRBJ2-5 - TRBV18 CASSQTQETQYF TGTGCCAGCTCACAAACACAAGAGACCCAGTACTTC
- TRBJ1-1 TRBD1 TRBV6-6 CASSSPGQKNTEAFF TGTGCCAGCAGTTCGCCGGGACAGAAGAACACTGAAGCTTTCTTT
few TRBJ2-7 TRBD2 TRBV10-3 CASGLGSYEQYF TGTGCCAGTGGACTAGGCTCCTACGAGCAGTACTTC
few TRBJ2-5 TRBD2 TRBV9 CASSTLAGSMETQYF TGTGCCAGCAGCACACTAGCGGGATCGATGGAGACCCAGTACTTC
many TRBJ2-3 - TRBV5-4 CASSLAGTDTQYF TGTGCCAGCAGCTTAGCTGGCACAGATACGCAGTATTTT
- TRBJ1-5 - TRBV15 CATGEGRQPQHF TGTGCTACCGGGGAGGGGAGGCAGCCCCAGCATTTT
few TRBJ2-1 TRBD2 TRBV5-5 CASIKGGGRVYNEQFF TGTGCCAGCATAAAAGGGGGCGGGAGGGTTTACAATGAGCAGTTCTTC
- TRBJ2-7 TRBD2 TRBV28 CASSLLRGRMGGQYF TGTGCCAGCAGTTTATTGCGCGGGAGGATGGGGGGGCAGTACTTC
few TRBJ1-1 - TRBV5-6 CASRRRGGNTEAFF TGTGCCAGCAGGAGGAGGGGAGGAAACACTGAAGCTTTCTTT
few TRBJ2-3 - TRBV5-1 CASSLKAGIGTDTQYF TGCGCCAGCAGCTTGAAAGCAGGGATCGGCACAGATACGCAGTATTTT
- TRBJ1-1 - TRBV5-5 CASSSRPGANTEAFF TGTGCCAGCAGTTCCAGACCGGGAGCAAACACTGAAGCTTTCTTT